A single sample is the source of the 17 T cell receptor beta chains below, sequenced in a study of radiotherapy plus CTLA-4 blockade in lung cancer. TCRdb's copy holds only in-frame clones and misses some; the assay was immunoSEQ multiplex PCR. The sample comprises about 94,000 clones, roughly 80% of which are singletons, and roughly 23% rests with the top ten. The sequencing used peripheral blood, collected from a patient treated with radiotherapy plus ipilimumab. These receptors were taken from a human donor with non-small cell lung cancer that progressed on radiotherapy plus ipilimumab.

This clone turned up a few times. This chain connects TRBV10-3 to TRBJ1-2, with D maybe TRBD1 (6 bases). Trimming took 6 bases from V and 6 from J, leaving 14 bases between them. Germline CDR1 is ENHRY and CDR2 is SYGVKD. The CDR3 spans 13 residues. The CDR3 coding sequence is TGTGCCATCAGGACCGGGACACGGGATGGCTACACCTTC. Translating it yields CAIRTGTRDGYTF.

The rearrangement links TRBV7-9 to TRBJ2-2; 11 bases map to TRBD2. In germline, CDR1 is SEHNR, CDR2 FQNEAQ (reference sequence). Trimming took 4 bases from V and 6 from J; bases not matched to a gene: 4. CDR3 size: 15 residues. In nucleotides, the CDR3 is TGTGCCAGCAGCTCTAGCGGGAGGCCGGCCGGGGAGCTGTTTTTT. Protein product: CASSSSGRPAGELFF.

This rearrangement joins TRBV5-6 to TRBJ1-5; D unresolved. V was trimmed by 2 bases and J by 3 bases, leaving 15 bases between them. This CDR3 region has 16 residues. From germline, CDR1 is SGHDT and CDR2 YYEEEE. The CDR3 reads CASSFWSPGSNQPQHF. The CDR3 coding sequence is TGTGCCAGCAGCTTTTGGAGTCCAGGTTCCAATCAGCCCCAGCATTTT.

This clone was picked up one time. CDR3 residues: CAWRPSGRVSYEQYF. The DNA for the CDR3 is TGTGCCTGGAGACCTAGCGGGAGGGTCTCCTACGAGCAGTACTTC. The chain couples TRBV30 to TRBJ2-7; TRBD2 agrees at 12 bases. The CDR3 runs 15 residues. Looked up from germline, CDR1 is GTSNPN and CDR2 is SVGIG (reference sequence). V lost 3 bases, J lost 0 bases, and 3 bases stayed unmatched.

This sequence joins TRBV28 and TRBJ2-7; 11 bases align to TRBD1. The ends lost 6 bases at V and 7 bases at J; junction bases unmatched: 5. Germline lookup yields CDR1 MDHEN and CDR2 SYDVKM. There are 13 residues in the CDR3. The chain's CDR3 is CASSRTGGFEQYV. The CDR3, as DNA: TGTGCCAGCAGCAGGACAGGGGGCTTTGAGCAGTACGTC.

The chain recombines TRBV27 with TRBJ1-5; 8 nucleotides agree with TRBD1. From germline, CDR1 is MNHEY and CDR2 SMNVEV (reference sequence). V lost 5 bases and J lost 7; bases outside the gene matches: 13. The CDR3 contains 16 residues. The CDR3: CASSPSAGQAQQPQHF. DNA of the CDR3: TGTGCCAGCAGTCCCTCAGCGGGACAGGCACAACAGCCCCAGCATTTT.

The V gene is TRBV7-2, the J gene TRBJ2-3; D is undetermined. The CDR3 has 15 residues. The V end lost 2 bases, the J end lost 3 bases, and 12 bases lay between the germline ends. Germline CDR1 and CDR2: SGHTA and FQGNSA. This chain's CDR3 is CASSLSSGLTDTQYF. The CDR3 DNA is TGTGCCAGCAGCTTATCGTCGGGTTTGACAGATACGCAGTATTTT.

The DNA of the CDR3 is TGCAGCGCGCCGGGACAGGGGACGAGAGAGACCCAGTACTTC. As protein: CSAPGQGTRETQYF. The chain carries TRBV29-1 and TRBJ2-5, with 10 bases that match TRBD1. V was clipped by 7 bases and J by 4 bases; unmatched bases: 9. Germline CDR1 SQVTM, CDR2 ANQGSEA. The CDR3 contains 14 residues. Full variable domain (missing parts from reference TRBV29-1 and TRBJ2-5): SAVISQKPSRDICQRGTSLTIQCQVDSQVTMMFWYRQQPGQSLTLIATANQGSEATYESGFVIDKFPISRPNLTFSTLTVSNMSPEDSSIYLCSAPGQGTRETQYFGPGTRLLVL.

This clone was found a few times. The chain has TRBV28 and TRBJ1-1; tentative D call: TRBD1 (5 bases). Per the germline V gene, CDR1 is MDHEN and CDR2 is SYDVKM. The CDR3 covers 13 residues. The ends were cut back, 3 bases at V and 7 bases at J, with 12 bases in the middle. CDR3 bases: TGTGCCAGCAGTTTTGCGGACATCGGTGAAGCTTTCTTT. Its protein is CASSFADIGEAFF.

CDR3 coding DNA: TGTGCCAGCTCACCACCGTCTCAGGGGGGTGAAAAACTGTTTTTT. Amino acid sequence: CASSPPSQGGEKLFF. The V and J genes are TRBV18 and TRBJ1-4, with 7 nucleotides matching TRBD1. V dropped 0 bases and J dropped 7; count of bases not matched to a gene: 5. From germline, CDR1 is KGHSH and CDR2 LQKENI. The CDR3 is 15 amino acids.

The rearrangement links TRBV5-6 to TRBJ2-6; D unclear. Per the germline V gene, CDR1 is SGHDT and CDR2 is YYEEEE. The CDR3 contains 14 residues. Trimming took off 5 bases at V and 0 bases at J, with 6 bases between the two ends. CDR3 nucleotides: TGTGCCAGCAGGAAAGACTCTGGGGCCAACGTCCTGACTTTC. Its translation is CASRKDSGANVLTF. The full variable domain, its missing parts supplied by reference TRBV5-6 and TRBJ2-6, is DAGVTQSPTHLIKTRGQQVTLRCSPKSGHDTVSWYQQALGQGPQFIFQYYEEEERQRGNFPDRFSGHQFPNYSSELNVNALLLGDSALYLCASRKDSGANVLTFGAGSRLTVL.

The chain employs TRBV9 and TRBJ2-1; TRBD2 matches 9 bases. From germline, CDR1 is SGDLS and CDR2 YYNGEE. Trimming at V came to 3 bases and at J to 7 bases, leaving 17 bases not matched to a gene. The CDR3 extends over 18 amino acids. CDR3 in amino acids: CASSARGGGRANNNEQFF. The CDR3 nucleotides read TGTGCCAGCAGCGCCCGCGGAGGCGGGAGGGCCAATAATAATGAGCAGTTCTTC.

The gene calls are TRBV11-3 and TRBJ1-2; possible D gene TRBD1, 5 bases. V dropped 4 bases and J dropped 4 bases, with 13 bases sitting between them. In germline, CDR1 is SGHNT, CDR2 YENEEA. The CDR3 has 14 amino acids. The CDR3 sequence is CASSSRQPFYGYTF. In nucleotides, the CDR3 is TGTGCCAGCAGCTCGAGACAGCCCTTCTATGGCTACACCTTC. Supplemented by reference TRBV11-3 and TRBJ1-2, the full variable domain reads EAGVVQSPRYKIIEKKQPVAFWCNPISGHNTLYWYLQNLGQGPELLIRYENEEAVDDSQLPKDRFSAERLKGVDSTLKIQPAELGDSAVYLCASSSRQPFYGYTFGSGTRLTVV.

This clone has more than one count but fewer than ten. As DNA, the CDR3 is TGTGCCATCAGTGAGTCAGGGGTCAGTAATGAAAAACTGTTTTTT. As protein: CAISESGVSNEKLFF. This chain connects TRBV10-3 to TRBJ1-4; weak D call: TRBD1 (5 bases). The V gene's germline CDR1 is ENHRY and CDR2 SYGVKD. This CDR3 comprises 15 residues. V gave up 0 bases and J gave up 4 bases, with 9 bases separating them.

CDR3 loop: CASSSRGDSRMNTEAFF. CDR3 nucleotides: TGTGCCAGCAGCTCTAGAGGGGACAGCCGCATGAACACTGAAGCTTTCTTT. The chain has TRBV11-2 and TRBJ1-1, with 7 positions matching TRBD1. CDR1 SGHAT and CDR2 FQNNGV come from the germline V gene. Trimming at V came to 4 bases and at J to 0 bases, leaving 11 bases not matched to a gene. The CDR3 spans 17 residues.

DNA for the CDR3: TGCGCCAGCAGCCAGGAGGGACAGCTAACGCCATCCGGGGAGCTGTTTTTT. Protein product: CASSQEGQLTPSGELFF. This rearrangement joins TRBV4-1 to TRBJ2-2; TRBD1 might be the D (7 bases). In germline, CDR1 is MGHRA, CDR2 YSYEKL. V lost 3 bases and J lost 6, with 20 bases in between. The CDR3 length is 17 residues.

The chain recombines TRBV14 with TRBJ2-3, with TRBD2 matching 12 bases. Germline CDR1 and CDR2: SGHDN and FVKESK. Unmatched junction bases numbered 11, after V lost 1 base and J lost 3 bases. The CDR3 is 19 residues long. The CDR3 DNA reads as TGTGCCAGCAGCCAAGGATCGCTTAAACTAGCGGGAGGTACAGATACGCAGTATTTT. Its protein is CASSQGSLKLAGGTDTQYF.